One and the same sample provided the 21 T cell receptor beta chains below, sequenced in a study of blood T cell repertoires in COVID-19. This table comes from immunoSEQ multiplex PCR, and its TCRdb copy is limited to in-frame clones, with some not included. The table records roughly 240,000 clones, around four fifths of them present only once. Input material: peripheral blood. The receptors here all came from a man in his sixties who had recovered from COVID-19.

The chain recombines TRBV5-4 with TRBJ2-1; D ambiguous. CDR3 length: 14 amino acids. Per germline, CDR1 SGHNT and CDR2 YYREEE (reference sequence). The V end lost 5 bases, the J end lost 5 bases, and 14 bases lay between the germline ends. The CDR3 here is CASSRSAVNNEQFF. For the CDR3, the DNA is TGTGCCAGCAGTCGTTCGGCGGTTAACAATGAGCAGTTCTTC.

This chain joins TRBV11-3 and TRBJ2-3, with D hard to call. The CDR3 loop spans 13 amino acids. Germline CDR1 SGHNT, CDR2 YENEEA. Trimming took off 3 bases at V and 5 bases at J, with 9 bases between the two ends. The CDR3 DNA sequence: TGTGCCAGCAGCTTCAGACTGGGAGATACGCAGTATTTT. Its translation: CASSFRLGDTQYF.

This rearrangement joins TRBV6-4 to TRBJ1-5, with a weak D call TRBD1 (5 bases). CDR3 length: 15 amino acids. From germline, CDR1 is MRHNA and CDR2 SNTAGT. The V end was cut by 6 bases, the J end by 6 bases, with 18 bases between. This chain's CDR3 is CASRMGRTGGQPQHF. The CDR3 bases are TGTGCCAGCAGAATGGGACGGACGGGGGGTCAGCCCCAGCATTTT.

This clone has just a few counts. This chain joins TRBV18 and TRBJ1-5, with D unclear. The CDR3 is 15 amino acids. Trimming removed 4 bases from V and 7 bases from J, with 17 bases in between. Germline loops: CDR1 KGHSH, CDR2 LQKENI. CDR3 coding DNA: TGTGCCAGCTCACATAATGCGGGTACGGGCCAGCCCCAGCATTTT. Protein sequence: CASSHNAGTGQPQHF.

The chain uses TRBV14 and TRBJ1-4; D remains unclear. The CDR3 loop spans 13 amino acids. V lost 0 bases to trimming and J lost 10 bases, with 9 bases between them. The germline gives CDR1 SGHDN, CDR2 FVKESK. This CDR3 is CASSQDPGVKLFF. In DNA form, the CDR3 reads TGTGCCAGCAGCCAAGACCCCGGGGTAAAACTGTTTTTT.

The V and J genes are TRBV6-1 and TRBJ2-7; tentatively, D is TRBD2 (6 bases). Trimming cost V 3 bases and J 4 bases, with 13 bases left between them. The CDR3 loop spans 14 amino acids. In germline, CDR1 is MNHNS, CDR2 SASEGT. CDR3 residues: CASSDAGSRYEQYF. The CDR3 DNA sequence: TGTGCCAGCAGTGATGCCGGGAGCAGGTACGAGCAGTACTTC.

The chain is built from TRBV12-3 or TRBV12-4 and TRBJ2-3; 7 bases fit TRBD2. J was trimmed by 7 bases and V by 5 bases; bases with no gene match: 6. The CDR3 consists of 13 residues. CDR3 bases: TGTGCCAGCAGTGGACTAGGTTCAAATACGCAGTATTTT. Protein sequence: CASSGLGSNTQYF.

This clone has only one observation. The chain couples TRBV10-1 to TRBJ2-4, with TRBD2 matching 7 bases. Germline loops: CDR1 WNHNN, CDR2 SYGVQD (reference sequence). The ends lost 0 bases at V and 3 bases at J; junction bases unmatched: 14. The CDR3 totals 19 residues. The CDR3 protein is CASSESRGGIHPFKNIQYF. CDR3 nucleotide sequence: TGCGCCAGCAGTGAGTCTCGGGGAGGGATCCACCCTTTCAAAAACATTCAGTACTTC.

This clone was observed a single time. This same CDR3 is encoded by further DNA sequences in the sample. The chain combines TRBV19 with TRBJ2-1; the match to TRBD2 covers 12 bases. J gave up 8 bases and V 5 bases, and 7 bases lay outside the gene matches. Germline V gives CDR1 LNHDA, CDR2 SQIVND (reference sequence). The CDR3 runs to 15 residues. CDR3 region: CASSPRLAGVDEQFF. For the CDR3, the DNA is TGTGCCAGTAGTCCTCGACTAGCGGGAGTCGATGAGCAGTTCTTC.

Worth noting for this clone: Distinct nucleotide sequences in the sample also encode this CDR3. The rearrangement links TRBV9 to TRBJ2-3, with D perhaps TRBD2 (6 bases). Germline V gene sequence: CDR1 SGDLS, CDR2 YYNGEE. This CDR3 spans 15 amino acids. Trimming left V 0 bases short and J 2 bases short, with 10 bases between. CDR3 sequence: CASSVGAGPTDTQYF. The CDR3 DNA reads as TGTGCCAGCAGCGTAGGAGCGGGCCCCACAGATACGCAGTATTTT.

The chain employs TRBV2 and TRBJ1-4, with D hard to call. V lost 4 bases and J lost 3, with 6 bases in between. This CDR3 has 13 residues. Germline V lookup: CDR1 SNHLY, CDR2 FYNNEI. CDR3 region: CASSARPNEKLFF. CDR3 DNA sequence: TGTGCCAGCAGTGCTAGACCTAATGAAAAACTGTTTTTT.

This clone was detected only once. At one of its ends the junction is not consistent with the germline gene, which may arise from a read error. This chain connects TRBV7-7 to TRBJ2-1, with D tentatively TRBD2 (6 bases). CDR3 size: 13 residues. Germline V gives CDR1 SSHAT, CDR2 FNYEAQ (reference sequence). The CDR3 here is CASSLVSGYEQFF. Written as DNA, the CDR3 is TGTGCTAGCAGCTTAGTTAGCGGCTATGAGCAGTTCTTC.

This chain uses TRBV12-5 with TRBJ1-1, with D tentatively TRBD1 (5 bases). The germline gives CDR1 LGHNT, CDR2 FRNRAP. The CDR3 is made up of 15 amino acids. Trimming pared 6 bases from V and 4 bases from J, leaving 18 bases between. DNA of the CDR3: TGTGCTAGTGGCCGAGGGACTCCCCAGTCCACTGAAGCTTTCTTT. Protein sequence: CASGRGTPQSTEAFF.

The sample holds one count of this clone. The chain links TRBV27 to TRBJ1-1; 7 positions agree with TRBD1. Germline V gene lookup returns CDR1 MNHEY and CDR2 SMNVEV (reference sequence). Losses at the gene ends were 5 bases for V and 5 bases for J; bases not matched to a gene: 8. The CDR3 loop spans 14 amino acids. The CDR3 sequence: CASSATGAGTEAFF. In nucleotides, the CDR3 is TGTGCCAGCAGTGCAACAGGGGCAGGGACTGAAGCTTTCTTT.

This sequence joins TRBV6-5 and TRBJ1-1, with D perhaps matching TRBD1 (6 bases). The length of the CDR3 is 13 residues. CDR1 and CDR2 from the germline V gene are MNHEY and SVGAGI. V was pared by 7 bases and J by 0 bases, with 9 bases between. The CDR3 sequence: CASTGQMNTEAFF. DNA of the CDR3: TGTGCCAGCACCGGACAGATGAACACTGAAGCTTTCTTT.

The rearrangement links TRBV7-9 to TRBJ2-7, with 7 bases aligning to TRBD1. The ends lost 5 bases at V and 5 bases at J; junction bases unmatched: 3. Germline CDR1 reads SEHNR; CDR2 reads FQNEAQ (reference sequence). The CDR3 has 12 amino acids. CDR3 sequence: CASSKTGDEQYF. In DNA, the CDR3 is TGTGCCAGCAGCAAAACAGGGGACGAGCAGTACTTC.

CDR3 DNA sequence: TGTGCCAGCAGCTTAAACTCGGGGGGAGCGGAGACCCAGTACTTC. Translated: CASSLNSGGAETQYF. This rearrangement joins TRBV7-9 to TRBJ2-5, with 7 bases lining up with TRBD2. The CDR3 length is 15 residues. From germline, CDR1 is SEHNR and CDR2 FQNEAQ (reference sequence). Losses at the gene ends were 2 bases for V and 5 bases for J; bases not matched to a gene: 8.

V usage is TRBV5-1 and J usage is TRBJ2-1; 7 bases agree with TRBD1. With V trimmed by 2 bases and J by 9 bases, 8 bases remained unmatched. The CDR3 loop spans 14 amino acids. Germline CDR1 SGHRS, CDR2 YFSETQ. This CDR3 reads CASSFNTGVGEQFF. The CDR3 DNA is TGCGCCAGCAGCTTTAACACAGGGGTCGGTGAGCAGTTCTTC.

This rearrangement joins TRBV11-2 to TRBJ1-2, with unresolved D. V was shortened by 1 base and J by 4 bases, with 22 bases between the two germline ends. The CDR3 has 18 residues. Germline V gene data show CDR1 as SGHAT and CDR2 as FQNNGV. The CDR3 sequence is CASSLGVTGSSHGYGYTF. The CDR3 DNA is TGTGCCAGCAGCTTAGGCGTGACCGGGTCATCGCACGGCTATGGCTACACCTTC.

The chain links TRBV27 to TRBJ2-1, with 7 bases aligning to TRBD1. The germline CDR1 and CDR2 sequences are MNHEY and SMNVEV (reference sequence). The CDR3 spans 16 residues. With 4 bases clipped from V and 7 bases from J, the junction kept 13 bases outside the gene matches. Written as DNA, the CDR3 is TGTGCCAGCAGTTCCTTGACGGGACAGCGAGCTAATGAGCAGTTCTTC. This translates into CASSSLTGQRANEQFF.

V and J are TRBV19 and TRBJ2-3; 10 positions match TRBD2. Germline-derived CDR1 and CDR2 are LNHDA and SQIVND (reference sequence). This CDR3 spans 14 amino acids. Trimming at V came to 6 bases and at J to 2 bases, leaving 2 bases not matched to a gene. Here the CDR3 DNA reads TGTGCCAGTAGGACTAGCGGGCTCACAGATACGCAGTATTTT. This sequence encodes CASRTSGLTDTQYF.